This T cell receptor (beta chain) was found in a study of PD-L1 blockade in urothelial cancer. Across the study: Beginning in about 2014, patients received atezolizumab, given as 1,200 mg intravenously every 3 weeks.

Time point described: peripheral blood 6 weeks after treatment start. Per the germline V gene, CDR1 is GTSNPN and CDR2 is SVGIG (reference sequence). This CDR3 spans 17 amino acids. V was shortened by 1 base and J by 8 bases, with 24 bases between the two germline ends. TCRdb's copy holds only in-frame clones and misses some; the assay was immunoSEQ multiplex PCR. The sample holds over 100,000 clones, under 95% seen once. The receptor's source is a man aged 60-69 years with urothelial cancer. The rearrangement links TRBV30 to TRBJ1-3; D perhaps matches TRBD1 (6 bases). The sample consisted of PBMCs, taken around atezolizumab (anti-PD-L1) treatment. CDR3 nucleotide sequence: TGTGCCTGGAGTGCCCCGCATCAGGGGACCTTTGGGCACACCATATATTTT. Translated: CAWSAPHQGTFGHTIYF.